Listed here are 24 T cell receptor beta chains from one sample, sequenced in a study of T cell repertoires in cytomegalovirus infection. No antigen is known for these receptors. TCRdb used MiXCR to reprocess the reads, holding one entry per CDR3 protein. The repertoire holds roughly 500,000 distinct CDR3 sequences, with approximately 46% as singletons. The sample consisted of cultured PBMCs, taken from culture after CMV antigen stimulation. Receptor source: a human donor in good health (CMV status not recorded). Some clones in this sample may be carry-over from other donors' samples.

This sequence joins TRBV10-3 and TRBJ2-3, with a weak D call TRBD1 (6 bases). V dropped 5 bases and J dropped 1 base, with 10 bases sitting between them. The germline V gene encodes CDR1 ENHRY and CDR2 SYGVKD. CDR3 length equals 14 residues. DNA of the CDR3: TGTGCCATCAGTAGGGACATTCGCACAGATACGCAGTATTTT. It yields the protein CAISRDIRTDTQYF.

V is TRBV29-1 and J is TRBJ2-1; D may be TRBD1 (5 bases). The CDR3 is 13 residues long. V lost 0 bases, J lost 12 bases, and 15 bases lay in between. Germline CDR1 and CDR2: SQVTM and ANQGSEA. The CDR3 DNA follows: TGCAGCGTTGAAGATCTTAGGCAGGGCGTGCAGTTCTTC. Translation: CSVEDLRQGVQFF.

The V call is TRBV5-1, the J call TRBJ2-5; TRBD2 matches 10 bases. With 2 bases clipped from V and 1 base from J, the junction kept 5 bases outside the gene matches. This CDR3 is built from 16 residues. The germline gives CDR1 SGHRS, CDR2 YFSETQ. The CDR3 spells CASSFGSGGGQETQYF. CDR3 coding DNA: TGCGCCAGCAGCTTCGGGAGCGGGGGGGGCCAAGAGACCCAGTACTTC. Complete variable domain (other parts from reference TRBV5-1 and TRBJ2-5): KAGVTQTPRYLIKTRGQQVTLSCSPISGHRSVSWYQQTPGQGLQFLFEYFSETQRNKGNFPGRFSGRQFSNSRSEMNVSTLELGDSALYLCASSFGSGGGQETQYFGPGTRLLVL.

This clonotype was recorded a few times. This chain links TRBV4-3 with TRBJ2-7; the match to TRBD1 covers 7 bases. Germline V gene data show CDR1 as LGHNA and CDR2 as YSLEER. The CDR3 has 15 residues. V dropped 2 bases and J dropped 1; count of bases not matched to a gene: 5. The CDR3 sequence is CASSQYGTESYEQYF. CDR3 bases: TGCGCCAGCAGCCAATACGGGACAGAGTCCTACGAGCAGTACTTC.

The CDR3 coding sequence is TGTGCCAGCAGGGCTGGACAGTCGAACACTGAAGCTTTCTTT. Protein product: CASRAGQSNTEAFF. This chain joins TRBV6-1 and TRBJ1-1; D is possibly TRBD1 (6 bases). V was cut by 6 bases and J by 1 base, with 12 bases left in between. The CDR3 runs to 14 residues. Germline V gives CDR1 MNHNS, CDR2 SASEGT.

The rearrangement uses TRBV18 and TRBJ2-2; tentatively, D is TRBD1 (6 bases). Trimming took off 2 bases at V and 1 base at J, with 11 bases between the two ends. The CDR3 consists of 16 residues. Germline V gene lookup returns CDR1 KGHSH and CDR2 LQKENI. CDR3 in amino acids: CASSPVGTLNTGELFF. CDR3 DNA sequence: TGTGCCAGCTCACCAGTTGGGACATTGAACACCGGGGAGCTGTTTTTT.

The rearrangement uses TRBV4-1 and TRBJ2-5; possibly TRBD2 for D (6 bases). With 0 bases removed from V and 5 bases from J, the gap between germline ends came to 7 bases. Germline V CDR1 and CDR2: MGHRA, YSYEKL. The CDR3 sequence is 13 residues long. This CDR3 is CASSQDGGETQYF. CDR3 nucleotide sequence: TGCGCCAGCAGCCAAGATGGAGGGGAGACCCAGTACTTC.

CDR3 residues: CASSLAAGVNIQYF. Written as DNA, the CDR3 is TGTGCCAGCAGCTTAGCGGCAGGGGTGAACATTCAGTACTTC. The chain employs TRBV7-9 and TRBJ2-4; the D gene is possibly TRBD1 (6 bases). Trimming took 0 bases from V and 7 from J, leaving 10 bases between them. The CDR3 sequence is 14 residues long. Germline CDR1 reads SEHNR; CDR2 reads FQNEAQ (reference sequence).

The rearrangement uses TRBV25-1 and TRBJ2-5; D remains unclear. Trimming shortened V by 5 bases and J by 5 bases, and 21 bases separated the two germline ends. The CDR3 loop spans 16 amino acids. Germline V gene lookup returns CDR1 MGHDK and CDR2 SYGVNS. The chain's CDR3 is CASSYQQRGPVETQYF. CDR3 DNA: TGTGCCAGCAGTTACCAACAACGTGGACCGGTGGAGACCCAGTACTTC.

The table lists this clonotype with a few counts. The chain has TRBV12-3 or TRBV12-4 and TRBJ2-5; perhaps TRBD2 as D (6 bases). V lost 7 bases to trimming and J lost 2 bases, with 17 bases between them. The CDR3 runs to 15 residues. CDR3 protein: CASTRSVGRQETQYF. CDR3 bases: TGTGCCAGCACCAGGTCCGTGGGGAGGCAAGAGACCCAGTACTTC.

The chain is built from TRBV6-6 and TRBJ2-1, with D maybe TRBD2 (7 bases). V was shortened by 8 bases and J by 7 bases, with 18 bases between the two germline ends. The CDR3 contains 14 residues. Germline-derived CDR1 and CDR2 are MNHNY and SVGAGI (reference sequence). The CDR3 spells CASGSNRGGNEQFF. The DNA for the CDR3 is TGTGCCAGCGGCTCTAATAGGGGGGGGAATGAGCAGTTCTTC.

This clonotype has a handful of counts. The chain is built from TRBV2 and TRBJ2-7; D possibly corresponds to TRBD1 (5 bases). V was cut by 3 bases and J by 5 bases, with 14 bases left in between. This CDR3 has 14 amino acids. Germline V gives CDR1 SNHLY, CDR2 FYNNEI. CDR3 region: CASSDLSGIHEQYF. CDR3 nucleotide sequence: TGTGCCAGCAGTGATCTGTCAGGGATCCACGAGCAGTACTTC. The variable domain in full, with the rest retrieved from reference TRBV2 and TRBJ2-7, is EPEVTQTPSHQVTQMGQEVILRCVPISNHLYFYWYRQILGQKVEFLVSFYNNEISEKSEIFDDQFSVERPDGSNFTLKIRSTKLEDSAMYFCASSDLSGIHEQYFGPGTRLTVT.

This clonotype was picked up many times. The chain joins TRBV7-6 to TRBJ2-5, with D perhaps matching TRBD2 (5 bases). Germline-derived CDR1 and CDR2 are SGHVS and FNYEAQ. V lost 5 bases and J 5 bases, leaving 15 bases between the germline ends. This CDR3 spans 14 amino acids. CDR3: CASSPIASHETQYF. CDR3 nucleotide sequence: TGTGCCAGCAGCCCTATCGCTAGCCACGAGACCCAGTACTTC.

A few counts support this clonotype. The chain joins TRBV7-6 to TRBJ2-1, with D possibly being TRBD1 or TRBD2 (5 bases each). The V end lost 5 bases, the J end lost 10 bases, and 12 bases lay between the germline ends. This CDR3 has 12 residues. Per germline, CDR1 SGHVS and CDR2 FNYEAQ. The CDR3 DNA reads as TGTGCCAGCAGCCCGAGGGGAGCCGAGCAGTTCTTC. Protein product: CASSPRGAEQFF.

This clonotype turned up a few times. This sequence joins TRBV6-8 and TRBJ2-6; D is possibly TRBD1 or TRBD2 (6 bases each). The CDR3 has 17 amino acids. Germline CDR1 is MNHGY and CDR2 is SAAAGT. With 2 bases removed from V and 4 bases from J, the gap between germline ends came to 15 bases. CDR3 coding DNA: TGTGCCAGCAGTTACGGTTGGGGGGCGGTGGGGGCCAACGTCCTGACTTTC. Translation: CASSYGWGAVGANVLTF.

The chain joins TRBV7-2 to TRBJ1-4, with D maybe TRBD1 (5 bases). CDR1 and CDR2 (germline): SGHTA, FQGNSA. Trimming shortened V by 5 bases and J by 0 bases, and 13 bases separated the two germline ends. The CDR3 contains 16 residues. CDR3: CASSPGYAPTNEKLFF. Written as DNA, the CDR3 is TGTGCCAGCAGCCCAGGGTACGCACCAACTAATGAAAAACTGTTTTTT.

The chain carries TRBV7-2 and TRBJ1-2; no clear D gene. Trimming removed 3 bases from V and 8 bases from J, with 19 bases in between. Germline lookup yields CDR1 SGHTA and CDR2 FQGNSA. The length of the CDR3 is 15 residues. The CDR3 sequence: CASSLSLTEVRGYTF. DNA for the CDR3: TGTGCCAGCAGCTTGTCACTTACAGAAGTCCGGGGCTACACCTTC.

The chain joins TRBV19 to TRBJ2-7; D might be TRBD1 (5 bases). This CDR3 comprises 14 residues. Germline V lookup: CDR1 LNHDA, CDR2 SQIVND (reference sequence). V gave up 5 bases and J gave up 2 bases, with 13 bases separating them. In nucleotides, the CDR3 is TGTGCCAGTAGTTTTTCAGGGATTGCCTACGAGCAGTACTTC. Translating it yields CASSFSGIAYEQYF.

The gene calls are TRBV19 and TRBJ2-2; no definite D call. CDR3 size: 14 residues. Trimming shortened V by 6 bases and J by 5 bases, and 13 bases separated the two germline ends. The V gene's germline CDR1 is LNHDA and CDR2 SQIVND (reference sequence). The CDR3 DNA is TGTGCCAGTAGGGGGTTCCATGATACCGGGGAGCTGTTTTTT. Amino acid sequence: CASRGFHDTGELFF. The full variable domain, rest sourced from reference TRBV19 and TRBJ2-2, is DGGITQSPKYLFRKEGQNVTLSCEQNLNHDAMYWYRQDPGQGLRLIYYSQIVNDFQKGDIAEGYSVSREKKESFPLTVTSAQKNPTAFYLCASRGFHDTGELFFGEGSRLTVL.

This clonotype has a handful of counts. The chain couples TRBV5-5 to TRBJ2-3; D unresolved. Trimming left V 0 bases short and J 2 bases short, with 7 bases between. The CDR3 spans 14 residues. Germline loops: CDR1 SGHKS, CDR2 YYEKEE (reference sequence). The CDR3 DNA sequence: TGTGCCAGCAGCTTGGAGCTGTACACAGATACGCAGTATTTT. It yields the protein CASSLELYTDTQYF.

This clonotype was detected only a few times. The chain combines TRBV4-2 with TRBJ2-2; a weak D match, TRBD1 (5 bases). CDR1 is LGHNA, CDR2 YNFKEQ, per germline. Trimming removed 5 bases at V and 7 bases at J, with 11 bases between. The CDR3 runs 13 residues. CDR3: CASSSKQGGELFF. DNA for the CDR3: TGTGCCAGCAGCTCGAAGCAGGGCGGGGAGCTGTTTTTT.

The CDR3: CASSVQQGTQETQYF. The CDR3 DNA is TGTGCCAGCAGCGTACAACAGGGGACGCAAGAGACCCAGTACTTC. The V call is TRBV7-6, the J call TRBJ2-5; the match to TRBD1 covers 7 bases. The CDR3 loop spans 15 amino acids. V was clipped by 5 bases and J by 2 bases; unmatched bases: 8. Germline V CDR1 and CDR2: SGHVS, FNYEAQ. The whole variable domain, remainder taken from reference TRBV7-6 and TRBJ2-5, is GAGVSQSPRYKVTKRGQDVALRCDPISGHVSLYWYRQALGQGPEFLTYFNYEAQQDKSGLPNDRFSAERPEGSISTLTIQRTEQRDSAMYRCASSVQQGTQETQYFGPGTRLLVL.

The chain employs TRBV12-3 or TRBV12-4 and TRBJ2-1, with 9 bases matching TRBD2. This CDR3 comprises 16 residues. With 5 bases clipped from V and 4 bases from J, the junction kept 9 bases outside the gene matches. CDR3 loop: CASSPEPTSGYNEQFF. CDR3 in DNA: TGTGCCAGCAGTCCCGAACCGACTAGCGGTTACAATGAGCAGTTCTTC.

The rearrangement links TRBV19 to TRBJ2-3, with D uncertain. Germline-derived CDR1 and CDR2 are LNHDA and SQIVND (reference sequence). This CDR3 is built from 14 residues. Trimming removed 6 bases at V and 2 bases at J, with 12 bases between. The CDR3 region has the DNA TGTGCCAGTAGCCTCGCGATGGTCACAGATACGCAGTATTTT. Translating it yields CASSLAMVTDTQYF. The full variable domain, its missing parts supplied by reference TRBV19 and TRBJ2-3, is DGGITQSPKYLFRKEGQNVTLSCEQNLNHDAMYWYRQDPGQGLRLIYYSQIVNDFQKGDIAEGYSVSREKKESFPLTVTSAQKNPTAFYLCASSLAMVTDTQYFGPGTRLTVL.